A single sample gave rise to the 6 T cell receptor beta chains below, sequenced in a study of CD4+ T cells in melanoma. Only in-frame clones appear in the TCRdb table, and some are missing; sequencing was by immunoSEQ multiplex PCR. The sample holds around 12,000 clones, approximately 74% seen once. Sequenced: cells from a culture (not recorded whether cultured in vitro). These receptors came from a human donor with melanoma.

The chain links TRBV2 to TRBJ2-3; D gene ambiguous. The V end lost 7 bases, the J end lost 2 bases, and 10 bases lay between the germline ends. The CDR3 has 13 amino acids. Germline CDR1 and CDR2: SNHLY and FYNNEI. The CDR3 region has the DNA TGTGCCAGCATACGAGCGCACACAGATACGCAGTATTTT. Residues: CASIRAHTDTQYF.

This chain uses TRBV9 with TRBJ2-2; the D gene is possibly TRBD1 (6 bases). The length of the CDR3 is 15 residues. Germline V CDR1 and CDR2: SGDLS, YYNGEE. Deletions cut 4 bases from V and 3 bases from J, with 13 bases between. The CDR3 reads CASSHRDTDTGELFF. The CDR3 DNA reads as TGTGCCAGCAGCCACCGGGACACCGACACCGGGGAGCTGTTTTTT.

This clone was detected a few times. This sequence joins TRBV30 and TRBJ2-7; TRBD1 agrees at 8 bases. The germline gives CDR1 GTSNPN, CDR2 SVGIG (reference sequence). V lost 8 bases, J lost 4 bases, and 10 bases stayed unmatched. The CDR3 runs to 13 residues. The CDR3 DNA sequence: TGTGCCCGCCATGGCAGGGGGCAGTACGAGCAGTACTTC. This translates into CARHGRGQYEQYF.

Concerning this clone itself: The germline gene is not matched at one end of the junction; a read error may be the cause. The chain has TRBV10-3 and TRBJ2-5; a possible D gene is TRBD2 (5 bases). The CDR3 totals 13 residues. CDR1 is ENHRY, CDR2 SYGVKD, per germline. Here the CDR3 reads CASSATRTETQYF. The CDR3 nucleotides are TGTGCCAGCAGTGCTACTAGAACGGAGACCCAGTACTTC.

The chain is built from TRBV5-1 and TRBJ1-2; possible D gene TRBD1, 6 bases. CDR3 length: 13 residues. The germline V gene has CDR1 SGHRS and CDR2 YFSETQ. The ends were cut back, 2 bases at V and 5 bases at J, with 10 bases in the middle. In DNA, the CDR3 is TGCGCCAGCAGCTTCGAAGGACAGTATGGCTACACCTTC. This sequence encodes CASSFEGQYGYTF.

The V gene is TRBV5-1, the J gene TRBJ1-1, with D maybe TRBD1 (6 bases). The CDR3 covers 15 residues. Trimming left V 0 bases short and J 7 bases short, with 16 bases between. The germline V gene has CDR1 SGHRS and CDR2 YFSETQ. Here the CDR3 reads CASSLAEGGSGEAFF. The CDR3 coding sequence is TGCGCCAGCAGCTTGGCCGAAGGGGGGTCTGGTGAAGCTTTCTTT.